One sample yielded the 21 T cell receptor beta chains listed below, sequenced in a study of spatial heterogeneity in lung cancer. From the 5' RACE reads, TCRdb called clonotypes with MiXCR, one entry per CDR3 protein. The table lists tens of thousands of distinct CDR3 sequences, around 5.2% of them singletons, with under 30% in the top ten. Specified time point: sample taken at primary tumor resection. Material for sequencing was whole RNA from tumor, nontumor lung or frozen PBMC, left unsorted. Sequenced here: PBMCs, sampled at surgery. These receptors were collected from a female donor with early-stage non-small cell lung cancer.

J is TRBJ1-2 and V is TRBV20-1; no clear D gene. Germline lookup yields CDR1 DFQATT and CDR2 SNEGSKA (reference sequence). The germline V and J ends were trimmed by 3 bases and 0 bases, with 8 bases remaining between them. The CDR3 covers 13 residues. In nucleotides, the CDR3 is TGCAGTGCTAGTAGCCAGACTAACTATGGCTACACCTTC. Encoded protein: CSASSQTNYGYTF.

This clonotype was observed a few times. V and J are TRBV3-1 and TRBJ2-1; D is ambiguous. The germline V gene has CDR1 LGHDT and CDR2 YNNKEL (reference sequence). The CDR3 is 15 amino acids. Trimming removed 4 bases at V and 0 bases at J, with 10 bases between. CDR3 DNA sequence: TGTGCCAGCAGCCCAGAGGTAAGCTCCTACAATGAGCAGTTCTTC. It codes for CASSPEVSSYNEQFF.

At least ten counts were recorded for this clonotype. CDR3: CASSVVGRRDTQYF. The DNA of the CDR3 is TGTGCCAGCAGTGTTGTCGGACGCAGGGATACGCAGTATTTT. J is TRBJ2-3 and V is TRBV2; D not resolved. V lost 4 bases and J lost 6, with 14 bases in between. The CDR3 contains 14 residues. CDR1 and CDR2 (germline): SNHLY, FYNNEI.

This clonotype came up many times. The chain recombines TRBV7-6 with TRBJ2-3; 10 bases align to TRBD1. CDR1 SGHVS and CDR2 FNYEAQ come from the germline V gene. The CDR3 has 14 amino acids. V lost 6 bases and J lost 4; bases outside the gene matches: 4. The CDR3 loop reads CASSRDRGSDTQYF. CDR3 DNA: TGTGCCAGCAGTCGGGACAGGGGCTCAGATACGCAGTATTTT.

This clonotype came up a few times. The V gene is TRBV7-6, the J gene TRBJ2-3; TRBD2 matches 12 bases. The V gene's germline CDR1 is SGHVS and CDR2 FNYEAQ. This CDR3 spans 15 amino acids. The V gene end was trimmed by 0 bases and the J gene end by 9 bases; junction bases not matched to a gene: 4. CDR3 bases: TGTGCCAGCAGCTTAGCGGCTAGCGGGGGGGTAACGCAGTATTTT. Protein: CASSLAASGGVTQYF.

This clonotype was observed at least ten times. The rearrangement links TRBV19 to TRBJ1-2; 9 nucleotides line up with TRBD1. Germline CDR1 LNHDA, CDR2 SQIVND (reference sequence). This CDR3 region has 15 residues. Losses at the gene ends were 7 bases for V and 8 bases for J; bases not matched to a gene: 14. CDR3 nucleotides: TGTGCCAGTACCCCCGGGACAGGGACCTTTCAAGGCTACACCTTC. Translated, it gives CASTPGTGTFQGYTF.

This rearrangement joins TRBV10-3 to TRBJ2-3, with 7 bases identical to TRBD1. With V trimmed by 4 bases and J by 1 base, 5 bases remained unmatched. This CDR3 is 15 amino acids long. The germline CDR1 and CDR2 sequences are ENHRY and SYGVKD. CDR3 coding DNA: TGTGCCATCAGTGTACAGGGGAAAGGCACAGATACGCAGTATTTT. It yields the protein CAISVQGKGTDTQYF.

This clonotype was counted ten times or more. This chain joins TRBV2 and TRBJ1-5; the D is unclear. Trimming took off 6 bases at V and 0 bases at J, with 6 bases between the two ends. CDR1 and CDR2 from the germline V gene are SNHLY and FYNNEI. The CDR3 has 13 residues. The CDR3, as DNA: TGTGCCAGCAGGGCGGATAGCAATCAGCCCCAGCATTTT. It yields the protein CASRADSNQPQHF.

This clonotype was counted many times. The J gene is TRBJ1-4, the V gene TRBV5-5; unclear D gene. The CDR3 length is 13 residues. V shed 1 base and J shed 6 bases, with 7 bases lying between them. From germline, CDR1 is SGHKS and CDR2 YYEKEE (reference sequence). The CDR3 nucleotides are TGTGCCAGCAGCTTGTCCAGCCATGAAAAACTGTTTTTT. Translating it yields CASSLSSHEKLFF. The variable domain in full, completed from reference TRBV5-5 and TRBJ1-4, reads DAGVTQSPTHLIKTRGQQVTLRCSPISGHKSVSWYQQVLGQGPQFIFQYYEKEERGRGNFPDRFSARQFPNYSSELNVNALLLGDSALYLCASSLSSHEKLFFGSGTQLSVL.

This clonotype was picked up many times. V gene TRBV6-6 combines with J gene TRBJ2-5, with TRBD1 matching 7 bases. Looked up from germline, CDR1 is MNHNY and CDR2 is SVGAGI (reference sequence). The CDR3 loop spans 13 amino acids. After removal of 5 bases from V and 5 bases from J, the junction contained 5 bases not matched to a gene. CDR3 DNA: TGTGCCAGCAGTAGACAGGGAAGTGAGACCCAGTACTTC. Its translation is CASSRQGSETQYF.

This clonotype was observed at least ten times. Here the CDR3 DNA reads TGTGCCATCATGATGGGCACAGATACGCAGTATTTT. Amino acid sequence: CAIMMGTDTQYF. The V gene is TRBV10-3, the J gene TRBJ2-3; D unclear. Per germline, CDR1 ENHRY and CDR2 SYGVKD. Trimming removed 7 bases at V and 1 base at J, with 6 bases between. The CDR3 has 12 amino acids.

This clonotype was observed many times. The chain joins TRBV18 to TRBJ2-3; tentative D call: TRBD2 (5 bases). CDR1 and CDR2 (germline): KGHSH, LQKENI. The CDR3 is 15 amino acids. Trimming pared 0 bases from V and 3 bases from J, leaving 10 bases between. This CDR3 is CASSPPGLGTDTQYF. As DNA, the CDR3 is TGTGCCAGCTCACCACCAGGACTGGGGACAGATACGCAGTATTTT. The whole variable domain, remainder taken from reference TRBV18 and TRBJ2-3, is NAGVMQNPRHLVRRRGQEARLRCSPMKGHSHVYWYRQLPEEGLKFMVYLQKENIIDESGMPKERFSAEFPKEGPSILRIQQVVRGDSAAYFCASSPPGLGTDTQYFGPGTRLTVL.

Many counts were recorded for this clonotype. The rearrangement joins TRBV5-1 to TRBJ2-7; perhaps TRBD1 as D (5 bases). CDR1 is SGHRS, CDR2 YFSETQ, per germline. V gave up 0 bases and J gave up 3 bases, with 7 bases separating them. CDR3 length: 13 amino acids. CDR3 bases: TGCGCCAGCAGCTTGGCTACAGGCTACGAGCAGTACTTC. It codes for CASSLATGYEQYF.

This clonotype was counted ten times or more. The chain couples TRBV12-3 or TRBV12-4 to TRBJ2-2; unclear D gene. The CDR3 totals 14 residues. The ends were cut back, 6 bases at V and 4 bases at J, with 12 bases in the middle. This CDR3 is CASRKLSATGELFF. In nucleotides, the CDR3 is TGTGCCAGCAGAAAACTTTCAGCCACCGGGGAGCTGTTTTTT.

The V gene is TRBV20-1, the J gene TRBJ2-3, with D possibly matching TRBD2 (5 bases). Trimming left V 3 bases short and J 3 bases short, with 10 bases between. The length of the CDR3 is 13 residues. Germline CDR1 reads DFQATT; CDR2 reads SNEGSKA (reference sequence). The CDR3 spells CSASQGGTDTQYF. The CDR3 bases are TGCAGTGCTAGTCAAGGAGGAACAGATACGCAGTATTTT.

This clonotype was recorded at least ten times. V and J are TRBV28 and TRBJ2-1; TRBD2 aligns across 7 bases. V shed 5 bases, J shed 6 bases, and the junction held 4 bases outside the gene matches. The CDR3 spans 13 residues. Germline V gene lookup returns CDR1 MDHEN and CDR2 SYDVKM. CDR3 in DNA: TGTGCCAGCAGTCGGGACTACGGCAATGAGCAGTTCTTC. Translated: CASSRDYGNEQFF.

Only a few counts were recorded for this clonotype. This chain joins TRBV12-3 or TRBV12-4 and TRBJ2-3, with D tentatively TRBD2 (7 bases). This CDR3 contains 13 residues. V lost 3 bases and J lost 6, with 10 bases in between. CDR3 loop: CASSLRGGDTQYF. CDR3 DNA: TGTGCCAGCAGTTTGAGGGGGGGCGATACGCAGTATTTT.

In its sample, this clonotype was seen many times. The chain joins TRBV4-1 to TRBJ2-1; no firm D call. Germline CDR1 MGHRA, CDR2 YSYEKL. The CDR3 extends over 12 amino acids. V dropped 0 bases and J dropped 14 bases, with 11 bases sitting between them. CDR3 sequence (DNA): TGCGCCAGCAGCCAAGAGAGGTCATTTAAGTTCTTC. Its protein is CASSQERSFKFF.

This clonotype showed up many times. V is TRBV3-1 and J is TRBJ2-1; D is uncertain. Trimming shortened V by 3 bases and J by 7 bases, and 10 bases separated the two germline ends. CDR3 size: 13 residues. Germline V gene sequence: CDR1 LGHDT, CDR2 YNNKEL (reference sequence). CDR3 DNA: TGTGCCAGCAGCCACCTAGACGGAAATGAGCAGTTCTTC. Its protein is CASSHLDGNEQFF.

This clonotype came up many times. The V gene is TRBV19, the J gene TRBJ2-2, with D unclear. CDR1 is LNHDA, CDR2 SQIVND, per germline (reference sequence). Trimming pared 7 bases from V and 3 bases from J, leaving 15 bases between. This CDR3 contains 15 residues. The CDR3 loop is CASTTRGRYTGELFF. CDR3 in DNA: TGTGCCAGTACCACACGTGGGCGGTACACCGGGGAGCTGTTTTTT.

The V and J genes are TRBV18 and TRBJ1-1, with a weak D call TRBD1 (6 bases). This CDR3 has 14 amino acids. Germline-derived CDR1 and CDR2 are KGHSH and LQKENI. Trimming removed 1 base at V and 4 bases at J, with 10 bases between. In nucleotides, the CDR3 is TGTGCCAGCTCACCACAGGGGGGGGGCACTGAAGCTTTCTTT. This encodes CASSPQGGGTEAFF.